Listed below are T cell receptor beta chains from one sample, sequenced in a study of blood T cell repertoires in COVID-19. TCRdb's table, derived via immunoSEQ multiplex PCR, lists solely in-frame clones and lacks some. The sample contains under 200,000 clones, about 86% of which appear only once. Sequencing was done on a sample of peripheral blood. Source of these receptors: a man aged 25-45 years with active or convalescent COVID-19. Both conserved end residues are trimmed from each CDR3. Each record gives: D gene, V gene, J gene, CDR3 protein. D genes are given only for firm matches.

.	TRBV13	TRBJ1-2	ASSGQYYGYT
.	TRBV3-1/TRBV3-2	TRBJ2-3	ASSQEGAGRTDTQY
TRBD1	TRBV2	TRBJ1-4	ASSERTGGEEKLF
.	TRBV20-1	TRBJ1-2	SASVPEGYGYT
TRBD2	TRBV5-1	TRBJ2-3	ASSFGLAGADTQY
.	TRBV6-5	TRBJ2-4	ASRTRDTLNIQY
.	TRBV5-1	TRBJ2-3	ASSLNTAGSTDTQY
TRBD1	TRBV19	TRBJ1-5	ASNPGGSNQPQH
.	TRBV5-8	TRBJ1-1	AGAGHPVTEAF
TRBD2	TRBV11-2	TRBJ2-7	ASSLVSGLAGVTSEQY
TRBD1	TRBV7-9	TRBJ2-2	ASRGTVDRGDTGELF
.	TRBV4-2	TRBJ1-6	ASSREQSDNSPLH
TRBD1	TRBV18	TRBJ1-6	ASSGDRGSSALH
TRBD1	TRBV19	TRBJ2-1	ASSIFGTGVYNEQF
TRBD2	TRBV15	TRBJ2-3	ATSRSSGLRTDTQY
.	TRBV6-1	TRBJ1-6	ASSEAWASNSPLH
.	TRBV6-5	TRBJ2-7	ASTGGVSYEQY
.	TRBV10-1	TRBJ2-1	ASSESNGINEQF
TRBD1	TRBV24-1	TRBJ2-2	ATSDTGGFGGELF
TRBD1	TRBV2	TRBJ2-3	ASSTEELTGDQLDTQY
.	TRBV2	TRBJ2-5	ASSRGWQETQY